This TCR beta chain emerged from a study of T cells in localized non-small cell lung cancer. Study-wide points: Longer overall survival was associated with a higher density of T cells in the blood. Across samples, adjacent lung featured a median roughly 50 of the top 100 tumor clones. Exceeding tumor, uninvolved adjacent lung had the highest T cell clonality.

TCRdb keeps only in-frame clones here, not all; method: immunoSEQ multiplex PCR. The sample shows 40,000 or so clones, about 86% of them seen only once. For this clone: Its specificity is unknown.

V lost 6 bases and J 7 bases, leaving 15 bases between the germline ends. The CDR3 has 13 residues. Germline V lookup: CDR1 MNHEY, CDR2 SVGAGI. The genes are TRBV6-5 and TRBJ1-2, with no clear D. This TCR was recovered from a male donor at least 60 years old with stage II lung adenocarcinoma. The sample in question was peripheral blood mononuclear cells, obtained before any cancer treatment. The CDR3 here is CASSPDGDFGYTF. The CDR3 DNA sequence: TGTGCCAGCAGCCCCGACGGGGATTTTGGCTACACCTTC.